This TCR beta chain originates from a study of T-cell reconstitution after alpha-beta-depleted transplantation in children. For TCRbeta, the library was prepared with unique molecular identifiers. TCRdb reprocessed the PCR reads with MiXCR, giving one entry per CDR3 protein. Of hundreds of thousands of distinct CDR3 sequences listed, roughly 13% are singletons. In its sample, this clonotype was seen many times. V lost 2 bases and J lost 10; bases outside the gene matches: 5. CDR3 length: 15 residues. Germline V gene sequence: CDR1 KGHSH, CDR2 LQKENI. This TCR came from a male patient under 18 who had a stem cell transplant for acute myeloid leukemia, so the T cells may come from the graft donor. The chain carries TRBV18 and TRBJ2-1, with 13 bases that match TRBD2. The sequences come from PBMCs, mostly from graft donor cells, collected 360 days after TCRalphabeta/CD19-depleted stem cell transplant. CDR3 coding DNA: TGTGCCAGCTCACCAACGGGACTAGCGGGAAACGAGCAGTTCTTC. It codes for CASSPTGLAGNEQFF.